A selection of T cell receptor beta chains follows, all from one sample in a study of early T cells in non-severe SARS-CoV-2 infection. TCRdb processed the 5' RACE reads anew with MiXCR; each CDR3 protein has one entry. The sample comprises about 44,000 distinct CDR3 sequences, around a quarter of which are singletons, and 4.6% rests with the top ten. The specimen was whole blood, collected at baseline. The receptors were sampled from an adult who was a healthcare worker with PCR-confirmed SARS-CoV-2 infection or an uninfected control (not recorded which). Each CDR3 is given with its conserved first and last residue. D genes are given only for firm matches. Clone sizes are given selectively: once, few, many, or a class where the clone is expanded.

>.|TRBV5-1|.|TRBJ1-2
CASSQEGVDGYTF
TGCGCCAGCAGCCAAGAGGGCGTGGACGGCTACACCTTC
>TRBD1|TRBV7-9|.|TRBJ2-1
CASSSSFGQGDNEQFF
TGTGCCAGCAGCTCTTCATTCGGACAGGGCGACAATGAGCAGTTCTTC
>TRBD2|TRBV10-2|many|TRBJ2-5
CASSPGGGQETQYF
TGCGCCAGCAGCCCTGGGGGGGGCCAAGAGACCCAGTACTTC
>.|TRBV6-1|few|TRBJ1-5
CASRHRDNQPQHF
TGTGCCAGCAGGCACAGAGACAATCAGCCCCAGCATTTT
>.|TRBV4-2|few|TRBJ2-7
CASSQDARSSYEQYF
TGTGCCAGCAGCCAAGACGCGCGGAGCTCCTACGAGCAGTACTTC
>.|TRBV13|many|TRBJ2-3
CASSPRPAPDTQYF
TGTGCCAGCAGCCCCCGGCCGGCTCCGGATACGCAGTATTTT
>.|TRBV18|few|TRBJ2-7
CASSLPGVGQYF
TGTGCCAGCTCACTCCCGGGGGTAGGGCAGTACTTC
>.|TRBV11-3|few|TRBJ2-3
CASSFFPDTQYF
TGTGCCAGCAGCTTTTTCCCAGATACGCAGTATTTT
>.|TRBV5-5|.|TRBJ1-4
CASSLNHPGANEKLFF
TGTGCCAGCAGCTTGAACCATCCCGGGGCTAATGAAAAACTGTTTTTT
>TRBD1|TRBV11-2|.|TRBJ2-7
CASSSDRGRYEQYF
TGTGCCAGCAGCTCGGACAGGGGACGTTACGAGCAGTACTTC
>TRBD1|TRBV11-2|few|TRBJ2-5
CASSYRDRARQETQYF
TGTGCCAGCAGCTACCGGGACAGGGCGAGGCAAGAGACCCAGTACTTC
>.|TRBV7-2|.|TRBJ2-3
CASSLKAGAGTDTQYF
TGTGCCAGCAGCTTAAAGGCGGGGGCTGGCACAGATACGCAGTATTTT
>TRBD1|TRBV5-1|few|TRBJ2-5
CASTLWTGQETQYF
TGCGCCAGCACCTTATGGACAGGCCAAGAGACCCAGTACTTC
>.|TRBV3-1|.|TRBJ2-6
CASSQATGYRTSGANVLTF
TGTGCCAGCAGCCAAGCCACAGGGTATAGAACCTCTGGGGCCAACGTCCTGACTTTC
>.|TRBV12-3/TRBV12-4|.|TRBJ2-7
CASNVGGAYEQYF
TGTGCCAGCAACGTCGGTGGAGCCTACGAGCAGTACTTC
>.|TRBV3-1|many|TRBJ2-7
CASSHARMTDSYEQYF
TGTGCCAGCAGCCATGCCCGGATGACAGATTCCTACGAGCAGTACTTC
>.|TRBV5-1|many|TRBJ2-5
CASSWRVYETQYF
TGCGCCAGCAGCTGGAGGGTTTACGAGACCCAGTACTTC
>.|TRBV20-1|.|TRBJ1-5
CSAREGGRGLNQPQHF
TGCAGTGCTAGAGAGGGCGGACGGGGGCTTAATCAGCCCCAGCATTTT
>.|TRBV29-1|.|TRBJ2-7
CSVEGTTGYEQYF
TGCAGCGTTGAAGGCACCACAGGGTACGAGCAGTACTTC
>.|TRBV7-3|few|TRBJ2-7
CASSLMPGPRSREQYF
TGTGCCAGCAGCTTAATGCCGGGACCCCGTTCCCGCGAGCAGTACTTC
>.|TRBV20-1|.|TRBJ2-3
CSASGFGGGAYTDTQYF
TGCAGTGCTAGTGGTTTCGGAGGGGGGGCCTACACAGATACGCAGTATTTT
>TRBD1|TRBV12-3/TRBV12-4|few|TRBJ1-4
CASSTTGVEKLFF
TGTGCCAGCAGCACGACAGGGGTAGAAAAACTGTTTTTT
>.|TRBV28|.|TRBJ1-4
CASSWVRETNEKLFF
TGTGCCAGCAGTTGGGTTAGGGAAACTAATGAAAAACTGTTTTTT
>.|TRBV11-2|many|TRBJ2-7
CASSLGVSTAYEQYF
TGTGCCAGCAGCTTAGGTGTCAGTACCGCCTACGAGCAGTACTTC
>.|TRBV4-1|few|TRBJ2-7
CASSQRRDSYEQYF
TGCGCCAGCAGCCAGCGGCGGGACAGCTACGAGCAGTACTTC
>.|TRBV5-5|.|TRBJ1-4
CASSLAGANEKLFF
TGTGCCAGCAGCTTGGCAGGGGCTAATGAAAAACTGTTTTTT
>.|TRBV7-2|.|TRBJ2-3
CASSLIAGTDTQYF
TGTGCCAGCAGTTTAATAGCGGGCACAGATACGCAGTATTTT
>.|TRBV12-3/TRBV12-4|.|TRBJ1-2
CASSPPQGFGYGHTF
TGTGCCAGCAGTCCGCCACAGGGTTTTGGGTATGGCCACACCTTC
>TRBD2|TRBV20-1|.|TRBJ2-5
CSAERGQETQYF
TGCAGTGCGGAGCGGGGTCAAGAGACCCAGTACTTC
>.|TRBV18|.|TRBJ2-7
CASSPKATATPYEQYF
TGTGCCAGCTCACCAAAGGCGACTGCCACTCCGTACGAGCAGTACTTC
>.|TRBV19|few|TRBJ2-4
CASSRGTEAKNIQYF
TGTGCCAGTAGTCGAGGGACGGAAGCCAAAAACATTCAGTACTTC
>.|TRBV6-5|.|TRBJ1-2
CASRQGLANYGYTF
TGTGCCAGCAGACAGGGATTGGCTAACTATGGCTACACCTTC
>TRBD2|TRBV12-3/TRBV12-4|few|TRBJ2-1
CASSPTSGVYNEQFF
TGTGCCAGCAGTCCGACTAGCGGGGTTTACAATGAGCAGTTCTTC
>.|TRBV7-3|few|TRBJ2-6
CASSLSSSGANVLTF
TGTGCCAGCAGCTTAAGCAGCTCTGGGGCCAACGTCCTGACTTTC
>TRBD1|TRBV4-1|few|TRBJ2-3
CASSATGGLGDTQYF
TGCGCCAGCAGCGCCACAGGGGGACTGGGGGATACGCAGTATTTT
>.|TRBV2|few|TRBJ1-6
CASSDLTGYNNSPLHF
TGTGCCAGCAGTGATCTTACAGGATATAATAATTCACCCCTCCACTTT
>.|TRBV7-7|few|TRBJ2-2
CASSTGAGTGELFF
TGTGCCAGCAGTACCGGGGCCGGGACCGGGGAGCTGTTTTTT
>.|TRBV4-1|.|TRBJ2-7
CASSQTPGPPRGEQYF
TGCGCCAGCAGCCAGACACCGGGTCCACCGCGAGGCGAGCAGTACTTC
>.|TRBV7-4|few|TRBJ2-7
CASPGAEIYEQYF
TGTGCCAGCCCCGGTGCAGAAATCTACGAGCAGTACTTC
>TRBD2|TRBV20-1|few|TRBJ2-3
CSATRLAGGPDTQYF
TGCAGTGCAACCCGACTAGCGGGGGGGCCAGATACGCAGTATTTT
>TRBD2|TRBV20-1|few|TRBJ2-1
CSARSSGGASYNEQFF
TGCAGTGCTAGGTCAAGCGGGGGGGCCTCCTACAATGAGCAGTTCTTC
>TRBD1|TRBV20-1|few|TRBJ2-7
CSANDRAYEQYF
TGCAGTGCCAATGACAGGGCCTACGAGCAGTACTTC
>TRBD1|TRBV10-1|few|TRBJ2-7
CASSGGTGRPYEQYF
TGCGCCAGCAGTGGGGGGACAGGACGTCCCTACGAGCAGTACTTC
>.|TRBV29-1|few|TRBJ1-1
CSVDVRLNTEAFF
TGCAGCGTTGATGTCAGACTGAACACTGAAGCTTTCTTT
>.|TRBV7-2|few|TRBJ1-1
CASSSGRPMNTEAFF
TGTGCCAGCAGCTCGGGACGGCCCATGAACACTGAAGCTTTCTTT
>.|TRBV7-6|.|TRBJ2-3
CASSYSGGPSTDTQYF
TGTGCCAGCAGTTATAGTGGGGGCCCGAGCACAGATACGCAGTATTTT
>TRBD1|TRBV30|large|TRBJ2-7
CAWSPGTGVREQYF
TGTGCCTGGAGCCCCGGGACAGGGGTGCGCGAGCAGTACTTC
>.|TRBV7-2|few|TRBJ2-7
CASSSIILPTGEQYF
TGTGCCAGCAGCTCGATAATCCTCCCTACCGGCGAGCAGTACTTC
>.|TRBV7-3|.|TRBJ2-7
CASSLMAGSEQYF
TGTGCCAGCAGCTTAATGGCGGGGAGCGAGCAGTACTTC
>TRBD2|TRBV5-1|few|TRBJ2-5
CASSRGLAGGQETQYF
TGCGCCAGCAGCAGGGGACTAGCGGGGGGGCAGGAGACCCAGTACTTC
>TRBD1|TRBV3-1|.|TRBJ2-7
CASSQGEGTGSSYEQYF
TGTGCCAGCAGCCAGGGGGAGGGGACAGGGAGCTCCTACGAGCAGTACTTC
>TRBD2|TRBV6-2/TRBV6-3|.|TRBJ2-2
CASTISGGNTGELFF
TGTGCCAGCACCATTAGCGGGGGCAACACCGGGGAGCTGTTTTTT
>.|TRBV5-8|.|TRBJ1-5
CASSLKQGGQPQHF
TGTGCCAGCAGCTTGAAACAGGGTGGTCAGCCCCAGCATTTT
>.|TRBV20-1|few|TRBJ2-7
CSARAGTPPYEQYF
TGCAGTGCTAGAGCCGGGACTCCCCCCTACGAGCAGTACTTC
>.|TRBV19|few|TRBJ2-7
CASSSQSYEQYF
TGTGCCAGTAGTTCGCAATCCTACGAGCAGTACTTC
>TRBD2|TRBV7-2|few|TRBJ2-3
CASSRKTLRTGGADTQYF
TGTGCCAGCAGCCGCAAGACGCTTAGGACGGGGGGAGCAGATACGCAGTATTTT
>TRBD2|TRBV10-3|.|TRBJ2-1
CAISEGLAGRDEQFF
TGTGCCATCAGTGAGGGACTAGCGGGGCGGGATGAGCAGTTCTTC
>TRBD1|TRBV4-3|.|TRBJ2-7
CASSQDLVGTGINEQYF
TGCGCCAGCAGCCAAGATCTTGTCGGGACAGGGATCAACGAGCAGTACTTC
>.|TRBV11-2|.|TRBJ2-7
CASSSSRTYEQYF
TGTGCCAGCAGCTCGAGCAGGACCTACGAGCAGTACTTC
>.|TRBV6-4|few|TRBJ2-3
CASSDRGTGMADTQYF
TGTGCCAGCAGTGACCGGGGTACAGGGATGGCAGATACGCAGTATTTT